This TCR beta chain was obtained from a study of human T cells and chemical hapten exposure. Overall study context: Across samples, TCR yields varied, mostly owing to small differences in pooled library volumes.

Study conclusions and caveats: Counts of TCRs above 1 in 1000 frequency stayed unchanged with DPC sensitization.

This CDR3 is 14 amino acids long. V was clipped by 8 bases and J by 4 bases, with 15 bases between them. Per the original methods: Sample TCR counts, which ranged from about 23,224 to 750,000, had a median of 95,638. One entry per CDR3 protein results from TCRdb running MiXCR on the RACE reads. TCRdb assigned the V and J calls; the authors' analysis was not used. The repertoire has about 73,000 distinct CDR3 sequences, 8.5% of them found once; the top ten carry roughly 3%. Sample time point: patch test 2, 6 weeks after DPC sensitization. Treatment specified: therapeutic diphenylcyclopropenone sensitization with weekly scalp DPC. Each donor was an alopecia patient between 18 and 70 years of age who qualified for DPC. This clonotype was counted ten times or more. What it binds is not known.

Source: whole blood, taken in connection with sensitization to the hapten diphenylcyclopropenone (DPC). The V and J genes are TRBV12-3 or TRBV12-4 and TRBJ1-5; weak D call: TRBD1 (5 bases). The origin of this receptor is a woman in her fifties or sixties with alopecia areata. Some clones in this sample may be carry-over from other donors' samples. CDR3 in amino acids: CASGLRQPNQPQHF. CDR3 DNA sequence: TGTGCCAGCGGACTGAGACAGCCGAATCAGCCCCAGCATTTT.